A single sample is the source of the 15 T cell receptor beta chains below, sequenced in a study of blood T cell repertoires in COVID-19. Sequencing was performed with immunoSEQ multiplex PCR; in TCRdb, only in-frame clones are kept and a portion is missing. The sample has some 250,000 clones, roughly 88% seen once; the top ten hold 1.9%. The specimen sequenced was PBMCs or T cells enriched from blood (not recorded which). These receptors originate from a woman aged 50 to 60 who had recovered from COVID-19.

V gene TRBV19 combines with J gene TRBJ2-1; TRBD2 agrees at 8 bases. Germline loops: CDR1 LNHDA, CDR2 SQIVND (reference sequence). Unmatched junction bases numbered 9, after V lost 5 bases and J lost 3 bases. This CDR3 has 16 amino acids. The CDR3 bases are TGTGCCAGTAGTGTCCAGACTAGCGAATTCTACAATGAGCAGTTCTTC. Translated, it gives CASSVQTSEFYNEQFF.

This chain connects TRBV3-1 (or the pseudogene TRBV3-2) to TRBJ2-2; TRBD1 matches 9 bases. The germline V gene has CDR1 LGHDT and CDR2 YNNKEL (reference sequence). V gave up 8 bases and J gave up 7 bases; unmatched junction bases: 8. The CDR3 totals 14 residues. The CDR3 DNA sequence: TGTGCCAGCGGGGGACAGGGTAATGGCGGGGAGCTGTTTTTT. Its translation is CASGGQGNGGELFF.

Only one count was recorded for this clone. The genes are TRBV12-5 and TRBJ1-5, with a possible D match to TRBD1 (6 bases). Trimming left V 6 bases short and J 2 bases short, with 14 bases between. The germline CDR1 and CDR2 sequences are LGHNT and FRNRAP. The CDR3 contains 15 residues. The CDR3 is CASGLASGGNQPQHF. The CDR3 bases are TGTGCTAGTGGCCTCGCCTCAGGGGGCAATCAGCCCCAGCATTTT.

The rearrangement joins TRBV6-5 to TRBJ1-6; D perhaps matches TRBD1 (5 bases). From germline, CDR1 is MNHEY and CDR2 SVGAGI. Trimming took off 5 bases at V and 6 bases at J, with 14 bases between the two ends. The CDR3 runs 15 residues. The CDR3: CASSNGQFLNSPLHF. The CDR3 DNA reads TGTGCCAGCAGTAACGGACAATTTCTTAATTCACCCCTCCACTTT.

The J gene is TRBJ2-2, the V gene TRBV5-1, with D possibly matching TRBD2 (6 bases). The germline gives CDR1 SGHRS, CDR2 YFSETQ. This CDR3 is 17 amino acids long. V lost 4 bases, J lost 6 bases, and 22 bases lay in between. CDR3: CASSPWRGRDVPGELFF. The DNA of the CDR3 is TGCGCCAGCAGCCCTTGGAGGGGCAGGGATGTACCCGGGGAGCTGTTTTTT. The complete variable domain, with remaining parts taken from reference TRBV5-1 and TRBJ2-2, reads KAGVTQTPRYLIKTRGQQVTLSCSPISGHRSVSWYQQTPGQGLQFLFEYFSETQRNKGNFPGRFSGRQFSNSRSEMNVSTLELGDSALYLCASSPWRGRDVPGELFFGEGSRLTVL.

In its sample, this clone was seen a few times. This chain connects TRBV5-1 to TRBJ1-6; 7 positions agree with TRBD1. CDR3 length: 15 residues. Germline V lookup: CDR1 SGHRS, CDR2 YFSETQ. With 7 bases clipped from V and 5 bases from J, the junction kept 9 bases outside the gene matches. The CDR3 DNA is TGCGCCAGCGCAGAACAGGGGCCTCATAATTCACCCCTCCACTTT. Translation: CASAEQGPHNSPLHF.

The sample holds one count of this clone. The J gene is TRBJ2-7, the V gene TRBV3-1 (or the pseudogene TRBV3-2), with TRBD2 matching 10 bases. CDR1 is LGHDT, CDR2 YNNKEL, per germline (reference sequence). Trimming cost V 4 bases and J 4 bases; bases outside gene matches: 4. The CDR3 is 14 amino acids. CDR3 region: CASSPSGSWYEQYF. The CDR3 region has the DNA TGTGCCAGCAGCCCTAGCGGGAGTTGGTACGAGCAGTACTTC.

A note on this clone: Additional DNA sequences in this sample encode the identical CDR3. This chain connects TRBV5-5 to TRBJ2-7, with a weak D call TRBD2 (5 bases). Germline CDR1 is SGHKS and CDR2 is YYEKEE (reference sequence). The V end was cut by 0 bases, the J end by 2 bases, with 9 bases between. CDR3 length: 14 residues. CDR3 protein: CASSLVAGTYEQYF. CDR3 DNA: TGTGCCAGCAGCTTGGTCGCCGGGACCTACGAGCAGTACTTC.

The chain carries TRBV15 and TRBJ2-1; D might be TRBD2 (6 bases). This CDR3 has 14 amino acids. V was clipped by 6 bases and J by 4 bases, with 13 bases between them. Per germline, CDR1 LNHNV and CDR2 YYDKDF (reference sequence). CDR3 residues: CATRGRAGYNEQFF. The DNA for the CDR3 is TGTGCCACCAGGGGCAGGGCGGGGTACAATGAGCAGTTCTTC.

The V gene is TRBV11-2, the J gene TRBJ1-1; D gene ambiguous. V lost 0 bases to trimming and J lost 0 bases, with 8 bases between them. This CDR3 is 15 amino acids long. Germline V gene data show CDR1 as SGHAT and CDR2 as FQNNGV. The CDR3 DNA follows: TGTGCCAGCAGCTTAGATCGGTTGATGAACACTGAAGCTTTCTTT. Its translation: CASSLDRLMNTEAFF.

This chain uses TRBV28 with TRBJ1-1, with 10 bases that match TRBD1. The V segment lost 6 bases and the J segment 4 bases; nucleotides outside the gene matches: 11. This CDR3 is built from 16 residues. Germline values: CDR1 MDHEN, CDR2 SYDVKM. The CDR3 loop reads CASSKFRGQGSTEAFF. As DNA, the CDR3 is TGTGCCAGCAGCAAGTTTAGGGGACAGGGGTCCACTGAAGCTTTCTTT.

This clone was picked up a small number of times. Distinct nucleotide sequences in the sample also encode this CDR3. This chain connects TRBV6-4 to TRBJ2-1, with TRBD2 identical over 9 bases. This CDR3 is built from 15 residues. Germline trimming cut 0 bases from V and 3 bases from J; bases unmatched to any gene: 0. Germline V CDR1 and CDR2: MRHNA, SNTAGT. The CDR3 nucleotides read TGTGCCAGCAGTGACTCTAGCGGGAGCTACAATGAGCAGTTCTTC. This sequence encodes CASSDSSGSYNEQFF.

This clone was observed once. This rearrangement joins TRBV4-1 to TRBJ2-3, with 11 bases identical to TRBD2. Per germline, CDR1 MGHRA and CDR2 YSYEKL. V trimming: 2 bases; J trimming: 5 bases; junction bases outside the gene matches: 9. The CDR3 consists of 17 residues. The CDR3 sequence: CASSQFGTSGAGDTQYF. DNA of the CDR3: TGCGCCAGCAGCCAATTCGGGACTAGCGGAGCCGGAGATACGCAGTATTTT.

The rearrangement links TRBV19 to TRBJ2-1; possibly TRBD2 for D (6 bases). Germline CDR1 and CDR2: LNHDA and SQIVND (reference sequence). This CDR3 is built from 14 residues. V was clipped by 2 bases and J by 8 bases, with 13 bases between them. The CDR3 region is CASSIMLARDEQFF. For the CDR3, the DNA is TGTGCCAGTAGTATAATGCTAGCGAGGGATGAGCAGTTCTTC.

V and J are TRBV7-2 and TRBJ1-5; tentative D call: TRBD1 (6 bases). Trimming cost V 2 bases and J 0 bases, with 8 bases left between them. CDR3 length: 15 amino acids. CDR1 is SGHTA, CDR2 FQGNSA, per germline. As DNA, the CDR3 is TGTGCCAGCAGCTTAAGCAGGGGTAGCAATCAGCCCCAGCATTTT. It specifies CASSLSRGSNQPQHF.